This TCR beta chain was captured in a study of cytotoxic CD8 clonotypes in ibrutinib-treated CLL. Broader study findings: Sustained-remission and progressing patients were not sampled at matched times. Against age-matched healthy donors, baseline clonality ran higher and tracked circulating CD8+ T-cell counts. With treatment, public clonotypes, which were uncommon, either contracted or remained stable.

This clone was recorded once. Its specificity is not known. Sequencing was designed to attain a depth spanning 1 in 200,000 to 1 in 1 million T cells. TCRdb's table, derived via immunoSEQ multiplex PCR, lists solely in-frame clones and lacks some. The sample gives about 150,000 clones, 76% of which show up once; around 5% is in the top ten. The V end lost 1 base, the J end lost 0 bases, and 16 bases lay between the germline ends. The CDR3 covers 17 residues. Germline values: CDR1 GTSNPN, CDR2 SVGIG (reference sequence). The rearrangement joins TRBV30 to TRBJ1-5; D gene uncertain. The material sequenced was PBMCs, taken after 24 months of ibrutinib treatment. The origin of this receptor is a human donor with chronic lymphocytic leukemia. CDR3 protein: CAWSATPSTDSNQPQHF. The CDR3 nucleotides read TGTGCCTGGAGTGCCACCCCCTCGACGGATAGCAATCAGCCCCAGCATTTT.